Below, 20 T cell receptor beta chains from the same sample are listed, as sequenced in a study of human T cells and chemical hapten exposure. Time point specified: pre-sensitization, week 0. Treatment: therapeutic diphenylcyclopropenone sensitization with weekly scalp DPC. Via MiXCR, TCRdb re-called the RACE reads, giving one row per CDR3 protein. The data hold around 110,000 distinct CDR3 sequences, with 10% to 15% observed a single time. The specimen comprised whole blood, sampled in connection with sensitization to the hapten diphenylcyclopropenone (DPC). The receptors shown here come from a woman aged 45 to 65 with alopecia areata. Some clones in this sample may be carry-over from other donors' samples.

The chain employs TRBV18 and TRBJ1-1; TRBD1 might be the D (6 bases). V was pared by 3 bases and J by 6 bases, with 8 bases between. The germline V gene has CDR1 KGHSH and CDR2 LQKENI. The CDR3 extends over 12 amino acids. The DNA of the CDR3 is TGTGCCAGCTCACCGGGGGGCCCTGAAGCTTTCTTT. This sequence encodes CASSPGGPEAFF.

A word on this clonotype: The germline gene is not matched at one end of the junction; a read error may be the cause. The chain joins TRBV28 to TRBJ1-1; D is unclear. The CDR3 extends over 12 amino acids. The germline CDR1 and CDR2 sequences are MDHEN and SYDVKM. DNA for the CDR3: TGTGCCAGCAGTTTATGGATAGGTGAAGTTTTCTTT. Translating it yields CASSLWIGEVFF. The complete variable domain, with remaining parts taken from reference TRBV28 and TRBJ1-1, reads DVKVTQSSRYLVKRTGEKVFLECVQDMDHENMFWYRQDPGLGLRLIYFSYDVKMKEKGDIPEGYSVSREKKERFSLILESASTNQTSMYLCASSLWIGEVFFGQGTRLTVV.

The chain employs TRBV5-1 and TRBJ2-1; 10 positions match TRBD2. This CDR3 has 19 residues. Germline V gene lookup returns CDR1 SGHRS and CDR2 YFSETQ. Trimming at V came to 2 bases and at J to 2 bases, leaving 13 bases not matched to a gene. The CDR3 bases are TGCGCCAGCAGCTTTAGACTTACCACTAGCGGGGTGACCTACAATGAGCAGTTCTTC. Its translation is CASSFRLTTSGVTYNEQFF.

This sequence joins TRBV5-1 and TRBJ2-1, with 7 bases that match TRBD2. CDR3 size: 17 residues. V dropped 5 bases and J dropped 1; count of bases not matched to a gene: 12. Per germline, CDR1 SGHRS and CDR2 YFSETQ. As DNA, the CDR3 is TGCGCCAGCAGTCCATCACCCCGCGGGGGTTCCTACAATGAGCAGTTCTTC. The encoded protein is CASSPSPRGGSYNEQFF.

CDR3 amino acids: CASSQDPQGAPGNTIYF. CDR3 sequence (DNA): TGTGCCAGCAGCCAAGATCCCCAGGGGGCTCCTGGAAACACCATATATTTT. The rearrangement joins TRBV4-2 to TRBJ1-3; TRBD1 matches 8 bases. This CDR3 comprises 17 residues. CDR1 is LGHNA and CDR2 is YNFKEQ in the germline V gene. The V segment lost 0 bases and the J segment 2 bases; nucleotides outside the gene matches: 6.

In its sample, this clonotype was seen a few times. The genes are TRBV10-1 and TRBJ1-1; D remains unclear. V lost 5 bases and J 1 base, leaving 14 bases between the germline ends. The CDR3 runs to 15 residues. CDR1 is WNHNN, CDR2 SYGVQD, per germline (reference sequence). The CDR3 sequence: CASSLGRLGNTEAFF. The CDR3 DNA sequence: TGCGCCAGCAGTTTAGGCCGCTTAGGGAACACTGAAGCTTTCTTT.

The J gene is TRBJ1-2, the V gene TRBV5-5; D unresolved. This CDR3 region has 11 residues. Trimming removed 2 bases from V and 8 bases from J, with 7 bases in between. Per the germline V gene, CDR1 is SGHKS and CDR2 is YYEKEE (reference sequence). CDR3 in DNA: TGTGCCAGCAGCTTATCCAGAGGCTACACCTTC. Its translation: CASSLSRGYTF. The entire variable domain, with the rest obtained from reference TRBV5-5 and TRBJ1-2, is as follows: DAGVTQSPTHLIKTRGQQVTLRCSPISGHKSVSWYQQVLGQGPQFIFQYYEKEERGRGNFPDRFSARQFPNYSSELNVNALLLGDSALYLCASSLSRGYTFGSGTRLTVV.

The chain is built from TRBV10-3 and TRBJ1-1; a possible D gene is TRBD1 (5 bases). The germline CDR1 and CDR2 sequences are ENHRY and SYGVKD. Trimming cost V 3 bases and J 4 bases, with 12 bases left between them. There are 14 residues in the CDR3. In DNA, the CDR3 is TGTGCCATCAGTGATAAGGGGTTTAGCACTGAAGCTTTCTTT. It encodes CAISDKGFSTEAFF.

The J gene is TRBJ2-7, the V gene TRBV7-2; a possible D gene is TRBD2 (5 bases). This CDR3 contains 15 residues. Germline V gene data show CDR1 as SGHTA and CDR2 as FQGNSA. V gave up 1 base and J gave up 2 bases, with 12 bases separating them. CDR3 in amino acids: CASSLVADLAYEQYF. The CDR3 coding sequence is TGTGCCAGCAGCTTAGTTGCGGACTTAGCCTACGAGCAGTACTTC.

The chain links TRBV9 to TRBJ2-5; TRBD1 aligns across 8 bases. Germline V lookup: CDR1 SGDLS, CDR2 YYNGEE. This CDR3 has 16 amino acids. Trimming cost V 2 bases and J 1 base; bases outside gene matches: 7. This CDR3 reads CASSVEPTGVQETQYF. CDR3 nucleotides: TGTGCCAGCAGCGTCGAACCGACAGGGGTCCAAGAGACCCAGTACTTC.

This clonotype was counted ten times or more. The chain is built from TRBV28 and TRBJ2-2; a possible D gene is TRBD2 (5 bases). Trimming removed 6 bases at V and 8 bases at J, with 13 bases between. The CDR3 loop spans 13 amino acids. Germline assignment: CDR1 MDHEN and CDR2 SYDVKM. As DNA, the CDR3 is TGTGCCAGCAGACCCGGCGGGCCTGGGGAGCTGTTTTTT. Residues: CASRPGGPGELFF. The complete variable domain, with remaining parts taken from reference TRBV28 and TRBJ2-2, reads DVKVTQSSRYLVKRTGEKVFLECVQDMDHENMFWYRQDPGLGLRLIYFSYDVKMKEKGDIPEGYSVSREKKERFSLILESASTNQTSMYLCASRPGGPGELFFGEGSRLTVL.

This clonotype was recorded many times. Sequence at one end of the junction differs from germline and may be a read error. The chain's CDR3 is CASNQERGSSYNEQFF. The CDR3 DNA is TGTGCCAGCAACCAAGAACGCGGAAGCTCCTACAATGAGCAGTTCTTC. The chain links TRBV4-2 to TRBJ2-1; D ambiguous. This CDR3 spans 16 amino acids. From germline, CDR1 is LGHNA and CDR2 YNFKEQ.

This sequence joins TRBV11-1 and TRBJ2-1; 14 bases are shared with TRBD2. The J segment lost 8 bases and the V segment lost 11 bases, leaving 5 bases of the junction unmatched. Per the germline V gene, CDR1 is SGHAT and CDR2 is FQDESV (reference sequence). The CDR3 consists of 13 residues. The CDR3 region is CAAGLAGADEQFF. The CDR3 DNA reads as TGTGCCGCGGGACTAGCGGGAGCCGATGAGCAGTTCTTC.

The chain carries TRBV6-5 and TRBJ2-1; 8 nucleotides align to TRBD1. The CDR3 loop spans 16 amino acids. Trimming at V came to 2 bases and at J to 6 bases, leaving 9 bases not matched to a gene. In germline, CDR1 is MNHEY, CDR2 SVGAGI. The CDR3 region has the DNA TGTGCCAGCAGTTACGCCCGGACAGGGAAGCGCAATGAGCAGTTCTTC. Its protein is CASSYARTGKRNEQFF.

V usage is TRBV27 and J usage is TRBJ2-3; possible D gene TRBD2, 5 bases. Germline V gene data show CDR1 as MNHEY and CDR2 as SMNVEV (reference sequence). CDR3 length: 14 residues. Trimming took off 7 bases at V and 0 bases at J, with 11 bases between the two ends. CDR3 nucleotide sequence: TGTGCCAGCAAGCGGACTCCGAGCACAGATACGCAGTATTTT. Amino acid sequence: CASKRTPSTDTQYF.

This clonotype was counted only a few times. The chain's CDR3 is CASSPLRMGVQETQYF. The CDR3 region has the DNA TGTGCCAGCTCACCACTAAGGATGGGGGTCCAAGAGACCCAGTACTTC. V is TRBV18 and J is TRBJ2-5; D is perhaps TRBD1 or TRBD2 (5 bases each). This CDR3 has 16 residues. From germline, CDR1 is KGHSH and CDR2 LQKENI. V lost 1 base and J lost 1, with 13 bases in between. Full variable domain (rest looked up from reference TRBV18 and TRBJ2-5): NAGVMQNPRHLVRRRGQEARLRCSPMKGHSHVYWYRQLPEEGLKFMVYLQKENIIDESGMPKERFSAEFPKEGPSILRIQQVVRGDSAAYFCASSPLRMGVQETQYFGPGTRLLVL.

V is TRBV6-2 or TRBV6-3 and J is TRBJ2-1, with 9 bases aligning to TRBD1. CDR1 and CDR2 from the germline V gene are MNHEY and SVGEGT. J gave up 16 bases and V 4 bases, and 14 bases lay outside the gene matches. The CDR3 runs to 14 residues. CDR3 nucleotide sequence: TGTGCCAGCAGTTTAAGACCACAGGGGGCTTTCCGTTTCTTC. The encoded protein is CASSLRPQGAFRFF.

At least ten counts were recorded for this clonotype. The CDR3: CSVEALFNYGYTF. CDR3 DNA sequence: TGCAGCGTTGAAGCTCTTTTTAACTATGGCTACACCTTC. The V and J genes are TRBV29-1 and TRBJ1-2; D not certain. This CDR3 contains 13 residues. Per the germline V gene, CDR1 is SQVTM and CDR2 is ANQGSEA. V gave up 1 base and J gave up 1 base, with 7 bases separating them.

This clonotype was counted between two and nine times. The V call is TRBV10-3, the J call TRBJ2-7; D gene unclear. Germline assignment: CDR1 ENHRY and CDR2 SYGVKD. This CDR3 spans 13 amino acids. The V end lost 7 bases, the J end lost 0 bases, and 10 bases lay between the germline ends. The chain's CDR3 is CAITRSISYEQYF. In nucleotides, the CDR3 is TGTGCCATCACTAGGAGTATCTCCTACGAGCAGTACTTC.

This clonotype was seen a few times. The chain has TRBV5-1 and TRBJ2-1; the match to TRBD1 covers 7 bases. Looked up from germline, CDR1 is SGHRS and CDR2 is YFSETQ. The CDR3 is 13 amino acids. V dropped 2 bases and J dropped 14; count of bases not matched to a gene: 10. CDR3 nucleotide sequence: TGCGCCAGCAGCTTAGGACAGGCAGTCGAGAAGTTCTTC. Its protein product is CASSLGQAVEKFF.